Listed here are 14 T cell receptor beta chains from one sample, sequenced in a study of CD8+ T cells in alopecia areata. Following RNA extraction, reverse transcription yielded cDNA that acted as the sequencing template. Assay: immunoSEQ multiplex PCR; the TCRdb copy retains only in-frame clones and omits some. The sample lists roughly 6,900 clones, nearly 70% seen once, with 16% in the top ten. Specified treatment: oral pan-JAK inhibitor, 5-10 mg twice daily. Individuals with alopecia areata gave both lesional scalp punch biopsies and peripheral blood for collection. The sample here was skin, taken at week 4, from a patient treated with tofacitinib. The origin of the receptors is a human donor with alopecia areata.

The CDR3 nucleotides read TGTGCCAGTAGTATTGGACAGGGAGGGAATGAGCAGTTCTTC. This translates into CASSIGQGGNEQFF. The chain is built from TRBV19 and TRBJ2-1, with D tentatively TRBD1 (8 bases). This CDR3 is built from 14 residues. Per the germline V gene, CDR1 is LNHDA and CDR2 is SQIVND (reference sequence). Between the trimmed V and J ends, which lost 3 bases and 7 bases, there was a span of 13 bases.

The genes are TRBV30 and TRBJ2-7; TRBD2 matches at 10 bases. The junction had 13 bases not matched to a gene; V was cut back by 3 bases and J by 5 bases. Germline V gene lookup returns CDR1 GTSNPN and CDR2 SVGIG (reference sequence). This CDR3 is 16 amino acids long. CDR3 bases: TGTGCCTGGAGGCCCTTGGCCCAGCGGGAGGGAGACGAGCAGTACTTC. It codes for CAWRPLAQREGDEQYF.

CDR3 in DNA: TGTGCCAGTAGTTGGTCCCCGAGGAATGGCTACACCTTC. Translated: CASSWSPRNGYTF. The chain carries TRBV19 and TRBJ1-2, with D uncertain. CDR1 is LNHDA and CDR2 is SQIVND in the germline V gene (reference sequence). Trimming removed 5 bases from V and 6 bases from J, with 13 bases in between. The CDR3 spans 13 residues.

J is TRBJ1-2 and V is TRBV5-4, with 7 bases matching TRBD1. With 5 bases clipped from V and 6 bases from J, the junction kept 13 bases outside the gene matches. The CDR3 extends over 15 amino acids. Per the germline V gene, CDR1 is SGHNT and CDR2 is YYREEE (reference sequence). The CDR3 DNA is TGTGCCAGCAGGCGAGGACAGGCCACCTGGGATGGCTACACCTTC. As protein: CASRRGQATWDGYTF.

This clone counts as hyperexpanded (1% or more). The rearrangement links TRBV5-6 to TRBJ2-7; 9 bases map to TRBD1. The CDR3 runs to 16 residues. Germline V gene sequence: CDR1 SGHDT, CDR2 YYEEEE. The junction had 12 bases not matched to a gene; V was cut back by 4 bases and J by 4 bases. The CDR3 DNA reads TGTGCCAGCAGCGAAGGGGGGACAGGGATGATTTACGAGCAGTACTTC. It yields the protein CASSEGGTGMIYEQYF.

This clone turned up a few times. V is TRBV29-1 and J is TRBJ1-1; 8 bases map to TRBD1. V was pared by 4 bases and J by 2 bases, with 6 bases of the junction left unmatched. This CDR3 has 14 amino acids. Per germline, CDR1 SQVTM and CDR2 ANQGSEA. This CDR3 reads CSVGTGGYNTEAFF. The CDR3 DNA sequence: TGCAGCGTTGGAACAGGGGGTTACAACACTGAAGCTTTCTTT.

This clone was detected a few times. The chain links TRBV6-1 to TRBJ2-1, with a possible D match to TRBD2 (6 bases). The CDR3 consists of 15 residues. Trimming took 2 bases from V and 6 from J, leaving 14 bases between them. Germline V gene lookup returns CDR1 MNHNS and CDR2 SASEGT. CDR3 nucleotide sequence: TGTGCCAGCAGTGAACCGGGAGTGGGTGTCAATGAGCAGTTCTTC. Its protein product is CASSEPGVGVNEQFF.

The genes are TRBV20-1 and TRBJ2-5; D gene ambiguous. V lost 7 bases, J lost 4 bases, and 10 bases lay in between. Per germline, CDR1 DFQATT and CDR2 SNEGSKA (reference sequence). The CDR3 spans 11 residues. The CDR3 DNA is TGCAGTGTCCCAGTCGTAGAGACCCAGTACTTC. Translation gives CSVPVVETQYF.

Only a few counts were recorded for this clone. The chain employs TRBV5-5 and TRBJ1-5; D is possibly TRBD1 (6 bases). This CDR3 contains 16 residues. Trimming cost V 0 bases and J 4 bases, with 14 bases left between them. Germline V lookup: CDR1 SGHKS, CDR2 YYEKEE (reference sequence). CDR3: CASSLGMGGGNQPQHF. CDR3 sequence (DNA): TGTGCCAGCAGCTTGGGGATGGGGGGCGGAAATCAGCCCCAGCATTTT.

This chain joins TRBV4-1 and TRBJ2-7; a weak D match, TRBD2 (5 bases). Germline assignment: CDR1 MGHRA and CDR2 YSYEKL. The CDR3 length is 13 residues. Trimming shortened V by 2 bases and J by 2 bases, and 7 bases separated the two germline ends. The chain's CDR3 is CASSQRGTYEQYF. In nucleotides, the CDR3 is TGCGCCAGCAGCCAACGGGGAACCTACGAGCAGTACTTC.

This chain joins TRBV15 and TRBJ1-2; D remains unclear. Germline V gives CDR1 LNHNV, CDR2 YYDKDF (reference sequence). With 0 bases removed from V and 8 bases from J, the gap between germline ends came to 16 bases. The CDR3 covers 15 residues. The CDR3 here is CATSRDTSRGVGYTF. CDR3 in DNA: TGTGCCACCAGCAGAGATACATCCCGGGGAGTCGGCTACACCTTC.

Written as DNA, the CDR3 is TGTGCCAGCAGTGAACACCACTATGGCTACACCTTC. Its protein is CASSEHHYGYTF. The J gene is TRBJ1-2, the V gene TRBV7-9; D gene uncertain. The V gene's germline CDR1 is SEHNR and CDR2 FQNEAQ (reference sequence). This CDR3 is 12 amino acids long. The V and J ends lost 6 bases and 3 bases respectively, with 8 bases between them.

The rearrangement links TRBV29-1 to TRBJ2-7; 7 bases are a match to TRBD1. With 7 bases clipped from V and 7 bases from J, the junction kept 13 bases outside the gene matches. The CDR3 runs to 13 residues. Germline V lookup: CDR1 SQVTM, CDR2 ANQGSEA. CDR3 in DNA: TGCAGCGCTGGCAAAACTAGGGGGCGTGAGCAGTACTTC. This gives the protein CSAGKTRGREQYF.

This chain links TRBV7-9 with TRBJ1-1; D is undetermined. Deletions cut 1 base from V and 1 base from J, with 16 bases between. There are 17 residues in the CDR3. CDR1 is SEHNR and CDR2 is FQNEAQ in the germline V gene (reference sequence). The CDR3 region has the DNA TGTGCCAGCAGCTTAGATTTTCCAAATCAGGAGAACACTGAAGCTTTCTTT. As protein: CASSLDFPNQENTEAFF.